These 22 T cell receptor beta chains were sequenced from one sample in a study of B cell selection in AIRE deficiency. Produced via immunoSEQ multiplex PCR; TCRdb's table is partial and in-frame only. The data show fewer than 15,000 clones, just over 90% seen once. Regulatory T cells were sorted as CD4+CD25hiCD127low/negative cells. The sequenced sample was Tregs sorted from PBMCs. All receptors derive from a human donor with AIRE deficiency.

This chain connects TRBV18 to TRBJ2-5; no definite D call. The V and J ends lost 2 bases and 2 bases respectively, with 9 bases between them. This CDR3 comprises 14 residues. Germline V gene sequence: CDR1 KGHSH, CDR2 LQKENI. CDR3 nucleotide sequence: TGTGCCAGCTCACCATGGGCTAGTCAAGAGACCCAGTACTTC. Its protein product is CASSPWASQETQYF.

The chain employs TRBV23-1 and TRBJ2-7; D gene ambiguous. TRBV23-1 is an open reading frame, and its role is uncertain. The V end was cut by 4 bases, the J end by 0 bases, with 16 bases between. This CDR3 region has 16 residues. CDR3 sequence reads: CASSRIAQRSSYEQYF. The CDR3 region has the DNA TGCGCCAGCAGTCGGATCGCACAGCGAAGCTCCTACGAGCAGTACTTC.

In the case of this clone: An end of the junction differs from the germline gene, which may be a read error. The J gene is TRBJ1-1, the V gene TRBV7-9, with 7 nucleotides matching TRBD1. CDR1 and CDR2 from the germline V gene are SEHNR and FQNEAQ (reference sequence). This CDR3 has 14 amino acids. This chain's CDR3 is CASSLQGVKTEAFF. CDR3 bases: TGTGCCAGCAGCTTACAGGGGGTGAAAACTGAAGCTTTCTTT.

The genes are TRBV7-2 and TRBJ2-5, with D perhaps matching TRBD2 (6 bases). Germline-derived CDR1 and CDR2 are SGHTA and FQGNSA. CDR3 length equals 17 residues. Trimming pared 2 bases from V and 0 bases from J, leaving 16 bases between. As DNA, the CDR3 is TGTGCCAGCAGCTTAATGGGACTCACTCAGTACCAAGAGACCCAGTACTTC. It codes for CASSLMGLTQYQETQYF.

V is TRBV11-1 and J is TRBJ1-1; a possible D gene is TRBD1 (5 bases). Germline V lookup: CDR1 SGHAT, CDR2 FQDESV (reference sequence). Trimming took off 5 bases at V and 0 bases at J, with 16 bases between the two ends. This CDR3 spans 16 amino acids. DNA for the CDR3: TGTGCCAGCAGCCGTGGGACCGGGACTTTGAACACTGAAGCTTTCTTT. Residues: CASSRGTGTLNTEAFF.

The rearrangement links TRBV18 to TRBJ2-5; D is perhaps TRBD2 (6 bases). The CDR3 is 14 amino acids. Germline V gene data show CDR1 as KGHSH and CDR2 as LQKENI. Trimming removed 6 bases from V and 5 bases from J, with 16 bases in between. The CDR3 sequence: CASSRDSLRETQYF. CDR3 in DNA: TGTGCCAGCTCCCGGGACTCCCTAAGGGAGACCCAGTACTTC.

The chain uses TRBV7-9 and TRBJ2-3; the D is unclear. CDR3 length equals 14 residues. Trimming pared 1 base from V and 4 bases from J, leaving 9 bases between. CDR1 SEHNR and CDR2 FQNEAQ come from the germline V gene (reference sequence). In nucleotides, the CDR3 is TGTGCCAGCAGCTTAGTGGGGTTAGCAGATACGCAGTATTTT. It specifies CASSLVGLADTQYF.

The J gene is TRBJ2-7, the V gene TRBV10-3; D possibly corresponds to TRBD2 (5 bases). The germline V and J ends were trimmed by 4 bases and 4 bases, with 8 bases remaining between them. From germline, CDR1 is ENHRY and CDR2 SYGVKD. The CDR3 has 12 residues. The CDR3 DNA reads TGTGCCATCAGTGTACTAGGATACGAGCAGTACTTC. The encoded protein is CAISVLGYEQYF.

This clone has only one observation. This chain connects TRBV28 to TRBJ2-7; 7 bases are shared with TRBD2. This CDR3 spans 15 amino acids. CDR1 and CDR2 (germline): MDHEN, SYDVKM. J gave up 2 bases and V 5 bases, and 9 bases lay outside the gene matches. CDR3 region: CASSVGGGVTYEQYF. The DNA for the CDR3 is TGTGCCAGCAGTGTCGGTGGGGGGGTGACCTACGAGCAGTACTTC.

The genes are TRBV28 and TRBJ2-3, with 8 bases identical to TRBD2. This CDR3 comprises 16 residues. With 2 bases clipped from V and 1 base from J, the junction kept 5 bases outside the gene matches. Germline CDR1 is MDHEN and CDR2 is SYDVKM. The DNA for the CDR3 is TGTGCCAGCAGTTTAATCCAGCGGGGGCGCACAGATACGCAGTATTTT. Protein product: CASSLIQRGRTDTQYF.

This clone has a handful of counts. This chain's CDR3 is CASSHFGTSEYNEQFF. CDR3 DNA: TGTGCCAGCAGCCATTTCGGGACTAGCGAGTACAATGAGCAGTTCTTC. This chain joins TRBV4-2 and TRBJ2-1, with TRBD2 identical over 10 bases. This CDR3 contains 16 residues. V lost 3 bases to trimming and J lost 4 bases; unmatched junction nucleotides: 6. Germline CDR1 LGHNA, CDR2 YNFKEQ.

CDR3 amino acids: CASSLMTGPGYTF. For the CDR3, the DNA is TGTGCCAGCTCTCTCATGACAGGGCCTGGCTACACCTTC. V gene TRBV18 combines with J gene TRBJ1-2, with TRBD1 matching 7 bases. Germline values: CDR1 KGHSH, CDR2 LQKENI. This CDR3 has 13 amino acids. Trimming cost V 6 bases and J 7 bases; bases outside gene matches: 8.

V usage is TRBV10-3 and J usage is TRBJ1-3; D gene uncertain. From germline, CDR1 is ENHRY and CDR2 SYGVKD. Between the trimmed V and J ends, which lost 11 bases and 2 bases, there was a span of 10 bases. The CDR3 is 12 residues long. The CDR3 loop is CAAKSAGNTIYF. CDR3 sequence (DNA): TGTGCCGCCAAATCCGCTGGAAACACCATATATTTT.

This chain joins TRBV18 and TRBJ1-2; weak D call: TRBD1 (5 bases). CDR1 and CDR2 (germline): KGHSH, LQKENI. V was clipped by 1 base and J by 6 bases, with 12 bases between them. The CDR3 is 14 amino acids. The CDR3 reads CASSPLGELDGYTF. The CDR3, as DNA: TGTGCCAGCTCACCACTGGGGGAGCTGGATGGCTACACCTTC.

The rearrangement links TRBV28 to TRBJ1-1, with 7 bases that match TRBD1. Germline V gene sequence: CDR1 MDHEN, CDR2 SYDVKM. The V segment lost 4 bases and the J segment 5 bases; nucleotides outside the gene matches: 7. This CDR3 is built from 14 residues. In DNA, the CDR3 is TGTGCCAGCAGTTCACAGGGGATTCGGACTGAAGCTTTCTTT. This translates into CASSSQGIRTEAFF. Full variable domain (outside the CDR3, taken from reference TRBV28 and TRBJ1-1): DVKVTQSSRYLVKRTGEKVFLECVQDMDHENMFWYRQDPGLGLRLIYFSYDVKMKEKGDIPEGYSVSREKKERFSLILESASTNQTSMYLCASSSQGIRTEAFFGQGTRLTVV.

The rearrangement joins TRBV28 to TRBJ2-7, with D unresolved. V gave up 5 bases and J gave up 5 bases, with 31 bases separating them. Germline-derived CDR1 and CDR2 are MDHEN and SYDVKM. The CDR3 has 19 residues. CDR3 DNA sequence: TGTGCCAGCAGTCCCCCTCCCAGCTGGGCAGAAAGAAACCCCCACGAGCAGTACTTC. Its protein product is CASSPPPSWAERNPHEQYF. Based on the CDR3 plus reference TRBV28 and TRBJ2-7, the full variable domain is DVKVTQSSRYLVKRTGEKVFLECVQDMDHENMFWYRQDPGLGLRLIYFSYDVKMKEKGDIPEGYSVSREKKERFSLILESASTNQTSMYLCASSPPPSWAERNPHEQYFGPGTRLTVT.

The rearrangement uses TRBV7-9 and TRBJ2-5, with a weak D call TRBD1 (7 bases). The length of the CDR3 is 16 residues. Deletions cut 5 bases from V and 4 bases from J, with 20 bases between. Germline lookup yields CDR1 SEHNR and CDR2 FQNEAQ (reference sequence). CDR3 nucleotide sequence: TGTGCCAGCAGCCCTGGTTTGGGCCAGGGGGGAGAGACCCAGTACTTC. Protein product: CASSPGLGQGGETQYF.

The gene calls are TRBV19 and TRBJ2-1, with 11 bases fitting TRBD2. CDR1 is LNHDA, CDR2 SQIVND, per germline (reference sequence). The CDR3 runs to 16 residues. Unmatched junction bases numbered 6, after V lost 4 bases and J lost 4 bases. The CDR3 nucleotides read TGTGCCAGTAGTAGATGGACTAGCGGGTCTTACAATGAGCAGTTCTTC. It encodes CASSRWTSGSYNEQFF.

This clone was seen a single time. CDR3 amino acids: CASSELKQYQETQYF. In DNA form, the CDR3 reads TGTGCCAGCAGTGAATTAAAACAGTACCAAGAGACCCAGTACTTC. This chain joins TRBV25-1 and TRBJ2-5; D is ambiguous. This CDR3 has 15 residues. The germline CDR1 and CDR2 sequences are MGHDK and SYGVNS. Trimming left V 1 base short and J 0 bases short, with 9 bases between.

The gene calls are TRBV20-1 and TRBJ2-1; D gene unclear. CDR1 DFQATT and CDR2 SNEGSKA come from the germline V gene (reference sequence). Trimming stripped 5 bases from V and 11 bases from J, with 13 bases between. The CDR3 loop spans 11 amino acids. The CDR3 DNA sequence: TGCAGTGCTTCGACGACTCCACAGCAGTTCTTC. The encoded protein is CSASTTPQQFF.

The chain links TRBV5-1 to TRBJ2-1; 9 nucleotides line up with TRBD1. The V and J ends lost 0 bases and 10 bases, in that order; junction bases with no gene match: 8. Germline lookup yields CDR1 SGHRS and CDR2 YFSETQ. The CDR3 sequence is 15 residues long. CDR3 nucleotides: TGCGCCAGCAGCTTGGGAGGCCTCACAGGGGGCGAGCAGTTCTTC. Its protein is CASSLGGLTGGEQFF.

This clone was picked up one time. The genes are TRBV30 and TRBJ1-1; D ambiguous. Germline lookup yields CDR1 GTSNPN and CDR2 SVGIG (reference sequence). This CDR3 comprises 11 residues. The V end was cut by 2 bases, the J end by 4 bases, with 5 bases between. In DNA, the CDR3 is TGTGCCTGGAGTATGGGCACTGAAGCTTTCTTT. Protein: CAWSMGTEAFF.